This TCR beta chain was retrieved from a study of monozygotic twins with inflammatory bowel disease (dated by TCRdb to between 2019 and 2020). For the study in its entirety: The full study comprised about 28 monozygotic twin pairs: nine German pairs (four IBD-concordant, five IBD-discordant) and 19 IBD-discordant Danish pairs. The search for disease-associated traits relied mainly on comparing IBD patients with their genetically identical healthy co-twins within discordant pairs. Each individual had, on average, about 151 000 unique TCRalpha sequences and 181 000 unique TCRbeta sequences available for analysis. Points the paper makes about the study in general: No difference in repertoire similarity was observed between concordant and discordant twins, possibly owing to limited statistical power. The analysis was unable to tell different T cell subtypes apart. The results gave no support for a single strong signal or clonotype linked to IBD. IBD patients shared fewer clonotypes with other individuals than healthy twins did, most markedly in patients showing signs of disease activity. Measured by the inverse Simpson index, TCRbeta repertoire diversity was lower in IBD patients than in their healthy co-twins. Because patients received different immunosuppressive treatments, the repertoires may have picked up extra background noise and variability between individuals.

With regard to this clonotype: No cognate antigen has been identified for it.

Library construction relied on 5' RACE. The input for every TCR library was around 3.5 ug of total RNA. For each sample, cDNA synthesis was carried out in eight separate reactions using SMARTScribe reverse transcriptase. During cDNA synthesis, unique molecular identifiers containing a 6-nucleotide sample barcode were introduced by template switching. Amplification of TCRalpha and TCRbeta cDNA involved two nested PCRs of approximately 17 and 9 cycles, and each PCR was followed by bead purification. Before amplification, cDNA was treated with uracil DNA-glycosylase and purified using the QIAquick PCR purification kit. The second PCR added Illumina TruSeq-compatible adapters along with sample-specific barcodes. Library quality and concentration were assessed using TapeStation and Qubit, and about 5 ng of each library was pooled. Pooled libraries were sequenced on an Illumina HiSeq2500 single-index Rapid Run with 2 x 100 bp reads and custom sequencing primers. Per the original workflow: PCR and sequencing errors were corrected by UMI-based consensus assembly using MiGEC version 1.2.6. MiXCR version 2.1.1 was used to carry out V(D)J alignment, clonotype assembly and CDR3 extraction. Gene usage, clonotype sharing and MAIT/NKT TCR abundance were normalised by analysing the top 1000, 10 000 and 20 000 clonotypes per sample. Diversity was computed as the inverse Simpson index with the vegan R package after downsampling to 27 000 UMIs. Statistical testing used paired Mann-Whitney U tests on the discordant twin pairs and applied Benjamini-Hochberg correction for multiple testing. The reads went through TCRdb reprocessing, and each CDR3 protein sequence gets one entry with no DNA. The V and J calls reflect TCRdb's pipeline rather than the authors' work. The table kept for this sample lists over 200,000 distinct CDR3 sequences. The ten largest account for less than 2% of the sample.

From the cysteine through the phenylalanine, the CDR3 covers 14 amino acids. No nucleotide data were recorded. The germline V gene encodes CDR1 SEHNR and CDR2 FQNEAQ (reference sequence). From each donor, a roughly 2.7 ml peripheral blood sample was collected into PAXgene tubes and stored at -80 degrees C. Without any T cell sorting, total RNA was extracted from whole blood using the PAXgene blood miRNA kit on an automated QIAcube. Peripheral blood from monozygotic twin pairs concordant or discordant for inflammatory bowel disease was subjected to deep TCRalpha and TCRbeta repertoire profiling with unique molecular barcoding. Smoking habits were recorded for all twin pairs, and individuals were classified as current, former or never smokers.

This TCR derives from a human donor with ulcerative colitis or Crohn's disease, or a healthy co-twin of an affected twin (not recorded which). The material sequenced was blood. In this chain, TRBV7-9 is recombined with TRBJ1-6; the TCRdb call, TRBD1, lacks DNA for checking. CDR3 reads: CASSSEQGTSPLHF.